These 7 T cell receptor beta chains were all obtained from the same sample, sequenced in a study of blood T cell repertoires in COVID-19. Assay: immunoSEQ multiplex PCR; the TCRdb copy retains only in-frame clones and omits some. This sample yields approximately 300,000 clones, of which about 83% are seen a single time; 1% to 1.5% belongs to the top ten. Sequences were obtained from peripheral blood. The receptors come from a woman in her 50s with acute or convalescent COVID-19.

This clone was counted at least ten times. One end of the junction is discordant with germline, which a read error may explain. V is TRBV7-9 and J is TRBJ2-3; D not certain. CDR3 length equals 12 residues. Germline assignment: CDR1 SEHNR and CDR2 FQNEAQ (reference sequence). CDR3 DNA: TGTGCCAGCGGCTTCACGGCAGATACGCAGTATTTT. Encoded protein: CASGFTADTQYF.

The chain employs TRBV7-6 and TRBJ2-2, with D possibly matching TRBD2 (5 bases). CDR3 length equals 14 residues. Germline lookup yields CDR1 SGHVS and CDR2 FNYEAQ. Between the trimmed V and J ends, which lost 5 bases and 5 bases, there was a span of 12 bases. CDR3 residues: CASSPGGETGELFF. CDR3 nucleotide sequence: TGTGCCAGCAGCCCCGGTGGGGAGACCGGGGAGCTGTTTTTT.

The gene calls are TRBV6-2 or TRBV6-3 and TRBJ1-2; D remains ambiguous. Germline loops: CDR1 MNHEY, CDR2 SVGEGT. The CDR3 has 14 residues. Between the trimmed V and J ends, which lost 0 bases and 1 base, there was a span of 6 bases. CDR3 in DNA: TGTGCCAGCAGTTACTCTTCGGGTAACTATGGCTACACCTTC. This translates into CASSYSSGNYGYTF.

V is TRBV4-1 and J is TRBJ1-1, with a possible D match to TRBD1 (6 bases). V was clipped by 1 base and J by 0 bases, with 9 bases between them. CDR1 and CDR2 (germline): MGHRA, YSYEKL. The length of the CDR3 is 15 residues. In DNA, the CDR3 is TGCGCCAGCAGCCAAGGGACAGTTGTGAACACTGAAGCTTTCTTT. It translates to CASSQGTVVNTEAFF.

This clone came up once. The chain has TRBV4-1 and TRBJ1-5; 7 nucleotides line up with TRBD1. The V gene's germline CDR1 is MGHRA and CDR2 YSYEKL. This CDR3 spans 17 amino acids. The J segment lost 3 bases and the V segment lost 1 base, leaving 9 bases of the junction unmatched. CDR3 protein: CASSQGFARGHNQPQHF. The DNA of the CDR3 is TGCGCCAGCAGCCAAGGGTTTGCGAGGGGGCACAATCAGCCCCAGCATTTT.

This clone has more than one count but fewer than ten. The chain recombines TRBV28 with TRBJ1-2; 8 positions agree with TRBD1. Germline V gene lookup returns CDR1 MDHEN and CDR2 SYDVKM. J lost 2 bases, V lost 8 bases, and 16 bases had no gene match. The CDR3 is 17 residues long. CDR3 residues: CASSTPTGTGDNYGYTF. DNA of the CDR3: TGTGCCAGCTCAACCCCTACCGGGACAGGAGACAACTATGGCTACACCTTC.

The CDR3 sequence is CASGPKHYSYGYTF. CDR3 sequence (DNA): TGTGCTAGTGGTCCTAAGCATTATAGCTATGGCTACACCTTC. The chain has TRBV12-5 and TRBJ1-2; the D is unclear. Germline V gives CDR1 LGHNT, CDR2 FRNRAP. V was cut by 5 bases and J by 4 bases, with 14 bases left in between. The CDR3 consists of 14 residues.